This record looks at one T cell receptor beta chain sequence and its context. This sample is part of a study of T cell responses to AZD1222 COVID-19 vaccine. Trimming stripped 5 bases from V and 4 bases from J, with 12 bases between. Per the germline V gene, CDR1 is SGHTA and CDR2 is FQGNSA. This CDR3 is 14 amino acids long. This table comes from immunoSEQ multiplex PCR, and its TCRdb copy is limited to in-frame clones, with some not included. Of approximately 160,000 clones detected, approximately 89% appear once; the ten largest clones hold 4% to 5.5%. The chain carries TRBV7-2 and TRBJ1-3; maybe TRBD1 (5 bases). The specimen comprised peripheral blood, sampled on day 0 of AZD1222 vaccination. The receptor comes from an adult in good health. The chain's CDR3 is CASSQRDSGNTIYF. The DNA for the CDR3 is TGTGCCAGCAGCCAAAGGGACTCAGGAAACACCATATATTTT. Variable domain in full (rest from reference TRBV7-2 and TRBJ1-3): GAGVSQSPSNKVTEKGKDVELRCDPISGHTALYWYRQSLGQGLEFLIYFQGNSAPDKSGLPSDRFSAERTGGSVSTLTIQRTQQEDSAVYLCASSQRDSGNTIYFGEGSWLTVV.